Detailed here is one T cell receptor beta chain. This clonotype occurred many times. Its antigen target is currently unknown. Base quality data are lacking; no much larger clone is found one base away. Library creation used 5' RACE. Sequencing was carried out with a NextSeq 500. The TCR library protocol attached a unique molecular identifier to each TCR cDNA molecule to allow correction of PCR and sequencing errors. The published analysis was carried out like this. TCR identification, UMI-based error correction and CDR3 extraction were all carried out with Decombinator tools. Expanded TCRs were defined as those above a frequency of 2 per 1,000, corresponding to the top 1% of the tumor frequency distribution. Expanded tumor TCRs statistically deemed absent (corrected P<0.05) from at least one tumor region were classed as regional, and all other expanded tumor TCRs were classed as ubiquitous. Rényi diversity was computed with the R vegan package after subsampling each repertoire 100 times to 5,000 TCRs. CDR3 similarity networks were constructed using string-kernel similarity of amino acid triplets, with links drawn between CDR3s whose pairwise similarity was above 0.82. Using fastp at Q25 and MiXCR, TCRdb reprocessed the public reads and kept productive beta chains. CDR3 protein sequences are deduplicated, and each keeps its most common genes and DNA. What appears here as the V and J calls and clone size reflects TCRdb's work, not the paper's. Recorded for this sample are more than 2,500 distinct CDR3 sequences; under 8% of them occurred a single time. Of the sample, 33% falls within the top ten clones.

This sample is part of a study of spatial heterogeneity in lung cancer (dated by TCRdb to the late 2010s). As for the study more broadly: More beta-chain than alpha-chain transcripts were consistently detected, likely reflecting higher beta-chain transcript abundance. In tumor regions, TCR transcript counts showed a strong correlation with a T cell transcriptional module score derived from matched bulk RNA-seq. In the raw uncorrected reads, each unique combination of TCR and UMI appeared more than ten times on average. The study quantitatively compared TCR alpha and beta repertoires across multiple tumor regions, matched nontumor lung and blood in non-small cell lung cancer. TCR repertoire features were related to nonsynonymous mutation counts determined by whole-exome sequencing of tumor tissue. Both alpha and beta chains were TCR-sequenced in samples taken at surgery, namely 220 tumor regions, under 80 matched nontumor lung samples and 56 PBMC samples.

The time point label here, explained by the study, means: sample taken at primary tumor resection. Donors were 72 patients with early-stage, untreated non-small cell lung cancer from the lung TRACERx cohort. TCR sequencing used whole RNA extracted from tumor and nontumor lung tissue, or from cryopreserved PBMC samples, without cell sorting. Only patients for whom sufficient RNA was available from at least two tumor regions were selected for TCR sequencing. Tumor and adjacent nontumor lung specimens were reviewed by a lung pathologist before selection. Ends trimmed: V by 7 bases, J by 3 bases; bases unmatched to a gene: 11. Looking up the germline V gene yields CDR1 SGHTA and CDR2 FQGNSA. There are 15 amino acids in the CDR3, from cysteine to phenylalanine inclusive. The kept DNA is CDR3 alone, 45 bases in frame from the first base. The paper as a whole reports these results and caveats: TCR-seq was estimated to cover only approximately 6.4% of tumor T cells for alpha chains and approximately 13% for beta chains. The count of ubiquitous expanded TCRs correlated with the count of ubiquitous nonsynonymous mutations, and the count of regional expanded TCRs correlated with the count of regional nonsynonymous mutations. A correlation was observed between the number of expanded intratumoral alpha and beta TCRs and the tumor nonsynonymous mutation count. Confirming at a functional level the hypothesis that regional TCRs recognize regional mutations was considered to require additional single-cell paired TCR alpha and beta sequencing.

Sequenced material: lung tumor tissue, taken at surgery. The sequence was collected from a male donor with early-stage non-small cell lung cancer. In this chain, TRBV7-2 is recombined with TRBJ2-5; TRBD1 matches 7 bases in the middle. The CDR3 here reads CASTLGGGAEETQYF. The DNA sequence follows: TGTGCCAGCACTCTAGGGGGCGGAGCCGAAGAGACCCAGTACTTC.